Below, 5 T cell receptor beta chains from the same sample are listed, as sequenced in a study of post-analysis software for immune sequencing data (dated by TCRdb to about 2015). Library preparation used PCR. Instrument used: Illumina HiSeq 2500. Unique molecular identifiers were incorporated into TCR beta cDNA libraries to reduce PCR and sequencing biases. The raw public reads went through TCRdb reprocessing: fastp at Q25, MiXCR clone calling, in-frame beta chains kept. Every CDR3 protein is listed once, alongside the most common genes and DNA of its rows. The sample table holds about 380,000 distinct CDR3 sequences, of which less than 35% were seen once. Together, the top ten hold 13% of the sample. Their antigens are not known. Study-level results and caveats: Patients showed significantly higher frequencies than controls for five TRBV segments, among them TRBV5-6, TRBV5-1 and TRBV20-1.

The sequenced sample consisted of blood. The receptors shown here come from a girl aged 10 to 17 with multiple sclerosis.

There are a few counts of this clonotype. This rearrangement joins TRBV7-2 to TRBJ1-2, with 7 bases identical to TRBD1. Per germline, CDR1 SGHTA and CDR2 FQGNSA. Trimming at V came to 3 bases and at J to 8 bases, leaving 9 bases not matched to a gene. The CDR3 contains 14 residues. Here the CDR3 reads CASSFASGGRGYTF. In DNA, the CDR3 is TGTGCCAGCAGCTTCGCCTCAGGGGGAAGGGGCTACACCTTC.

This clonotype has more than one count but fewer than ten. The chain has TRBV20-1 and TRBJ2-1; 10 bases map to TRBD2. Germline loops: CDR1 DFQATT, CDR2 SNEGSKA (reference sequence). This CDR3 comprises 15 residues. V dropped 0 bases and J dropped 3; count of bases not matched to a gene: 2. CDR3 in amino acids: CSARDTSGVYNEQFF. In nucleotides, the CDR3 is TGCAGTGCTAGAGATACTAGCGGGGTCTACAATGAGCAGTTCTTC.

This clonotype was observed a few times. One base away lies a much larger clone, so this may be a sequencing read error. The chain is built from TRBV12-3 or TRBV12-4 and TRBJ2-7; 9 positions agree with TRBD1. CDR3 length equals 16 residues. The J segment lost 6 bases and the V segment lost 8 bases, leaving 17 bases of the junction unmatched. CDR3: CASALCPGQGCCEQYF. The DNA of the CDR3 is TGTGCCAGCGCCCTGTGTCCGGGACAGGGTTGCTGCGAGCAGTACTTC.

The J gene is TRBJ2-1, the V gene TRBV24-1; 9 bases align to TRBD2. Germline CDR1 and CDR2: KGHDR and SFDVKD. The CDR3 has 19 amino acids. V lost 0 bases, J lost 1 base, and 9 bases stayed unmatched. Written as DNA, the CDR3 is TGTGCCACCAGTGATTTGCCGCGGGGGGGTATTCAATCCTACAATGAGCAGTTCTTC. Its translation is CATSDLPRGGIQSYNEQFF.

J is TRBJ2-3 and V is TRBV28, with D possibly matching TRBD2 (5 bases). This CDR3 has 17 residues. Germline V gives CDR1 MDHEN, CDR2 SYDVKM. V was pared by 5 bases and J by 2 bases, with 20 bases between. Here the CDR3 DNA reads TGTGCCAGCAGTCTTCCTTGGGCTAGCTCTTACACAGATACGCAGTATTTT. Its protein is CASSLPWASSYTDTQYF.